The 3 T cell receptor beta chains reported below all come from one sample, sequenced in a study of T-cell memory formation after mild COVID-19 (TCRdb year 2021). Preparation of the library involved 5' RACE. Instrument used: Illumina NovaSeq 6000. The public reads were quality trimmed at Q25 with fastp and then assembled into clones with MiXCR by TCRdb, keeping productive beta chains. Duplicate CDR3 protein sequences are folded into a single record with the most common DNA and genes. This sample comprises approximately 260,000 distinct CDR3 sequences, roughly 18% of them detected only once. Together, the top ten hold roughly 24% of the sample. Specimen: PBMCs or a T cell subset sorted from them (not recorded which). The receptor source for this set is a young man who had mild COVID-19 (a few samples of this study predate the infection). The sample titles of this study are shuffled in the database, so cell type and time point are left out; the donor was told from shared clones.

This clonotype was seen more than once but under ten times. The chain recombines TRBV11-2 with TRBJ1-1; D may be TRBD1 (5 bases). This CDR3 has 14 amino acids. V gave up 4 bases and J gave up 1 base, with 10 bases separating them. Germline values: CDR1 SGHAT, CDR2 FQNNGV. CDR3 nucleotide sequence: TGTGCCAGCAGCTCACCACAGGAGAACACTGAAGCTTTCTTT. The encoded protein is CASSSPQENTEAFF.

This clonotype was detected a few times. The gene calls are TRBV21-1 and TRBJ1-5; the D call TRBD1 from the table was never checked on the DNA. TRBV21-1 corresponds to a pseudogene. The CDR3 covers 13 residues. CDR3 nucleotide sequence: TGTGCCAGCAGCAACCGGGGCCGTCAGCCCCAGCATTTT. This sequence encodes CASSNRGRQPQHF.

This clonotype was detected many times. The genes are TRBV7-3 and TRBJ2-1; D may be TRBD2 (6 bases). The CDR3 extends over 18 amino acids. Germline CDR1 and CDR2: SGHTA and FQGTGA. V dropped 2 bases and J dropped 0 bases, with 17 bases sitting between them. The CDR3 nucleotides are TGTGCCAGCAGCTTAGAGGGGCGGGGACGAAGCTCCTACAATGAGCAGTTCTTC. Its translation: CASSLEGRGRSSYNEQFF.